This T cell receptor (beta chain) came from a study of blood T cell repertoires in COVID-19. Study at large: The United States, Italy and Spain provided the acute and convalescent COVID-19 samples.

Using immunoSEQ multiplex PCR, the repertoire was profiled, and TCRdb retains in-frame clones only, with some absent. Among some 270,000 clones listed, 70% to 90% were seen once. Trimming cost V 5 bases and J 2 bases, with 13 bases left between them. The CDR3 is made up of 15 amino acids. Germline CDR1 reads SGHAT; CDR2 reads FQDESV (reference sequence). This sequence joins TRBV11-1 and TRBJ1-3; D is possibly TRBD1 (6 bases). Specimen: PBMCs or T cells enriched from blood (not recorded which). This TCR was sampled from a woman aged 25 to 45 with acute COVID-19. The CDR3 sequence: CASSDPGQTGNTIYF. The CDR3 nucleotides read TGTGCCAGCAGCGATCCGGGACAAACTGGAAACACCATATATTTT.